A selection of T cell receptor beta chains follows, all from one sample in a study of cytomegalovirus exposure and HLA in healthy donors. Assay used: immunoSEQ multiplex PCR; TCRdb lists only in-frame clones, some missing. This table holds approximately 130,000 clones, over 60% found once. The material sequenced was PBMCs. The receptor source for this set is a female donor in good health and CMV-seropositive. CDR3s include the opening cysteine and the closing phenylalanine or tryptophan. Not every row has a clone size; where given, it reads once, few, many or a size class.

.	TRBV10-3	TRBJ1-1	CAISPGGRNTEAFF
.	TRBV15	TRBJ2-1	CATSSPGSSVKESYNEQFF
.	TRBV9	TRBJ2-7	CASSVEDRSFEQYF
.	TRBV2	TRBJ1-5	CASSDTGGIQPQHF
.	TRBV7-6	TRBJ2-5	CASSAERGLETQYF
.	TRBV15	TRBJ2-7	CATSYDTEYEQYF
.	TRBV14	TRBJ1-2	CASSLSNRSGGYTF
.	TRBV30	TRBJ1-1	CAWEGAGGTNTEAFF
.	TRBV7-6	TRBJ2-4	CASSSGGRVDKNIQYF
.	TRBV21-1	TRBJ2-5	CASSGRTSGRPGKETQYF
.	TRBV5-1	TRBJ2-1	CASSSARTGPLRWQFF
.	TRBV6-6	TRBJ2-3	CASSPGGRTDTQYF
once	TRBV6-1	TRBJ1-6	CASSEADRPQPNNSPLHF
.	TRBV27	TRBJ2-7	CASSLISQGSGEQYF
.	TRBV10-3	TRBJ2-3	CAIKLAGAADTQYF
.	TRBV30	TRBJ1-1	CAWSVDMNTEAFF